This T cell receptor (beta chain) was obtained from a study of tumor-infiltrating lymphocytes in primary liver carcinoma. Study information: Productive TCRbeta reads per sample were roughly 3.5 to 7.13 million, not differing by tissue.

As to this clonotype: Its target is unknown. Because it lacks the conserved phenylalanine or tryptophan at the end, this CDR3 is likely a read error. The DNA is left out, because the CDR3 cannot be placed on it with certainty; the CDR3 is given as TCRdb lists it.

Blood RNA came from unsorted whole blood; germline DNA was also extracted. A four-milliliter peripheral blood sample was collected before surgery. The study's findings and limits: Pairs of tumor regions overlapped more than tumor-adjacent and tumor-blood pairs did. Tumor tissue displayed a significantly greater top-250-clone fraction than blood (p = 0.039).

From its first to its last residue, the CDR3 has 15 amino acids. Germline-derived CDR1 and CDR2 are MGHRA and YSYEKL. Starting material of 500 to 600 ng total RNA yielded TCR beta cDNA via a constant-region primer. The TCR beta library was amplified through three nested multiplex PCR rounds in a modified ARM-PCR procedure. Amplification in the first two PCR rounds was performed using TRBV1-TRBV30 forward primers and a C-beta reverse primer for approximately 10 cycles each. One entry per CDR3 protein results from TCRdb running MiXCR on the multiplex PCR reads. The repertoire holds about 330,000 distinct CDR3 sequences, with 65% as singletons.

Source material: peripheral blood. The V gene is TRBV4-1, the J gene TRBJ1-1; the table's D call, TRBD1, has no DNA check behind it. The origin of this receptor is a middle-aged man with primary liver carcinoma and hepatitis B virus infection. CDR3 loop: CASSQEGRGTTETFL.